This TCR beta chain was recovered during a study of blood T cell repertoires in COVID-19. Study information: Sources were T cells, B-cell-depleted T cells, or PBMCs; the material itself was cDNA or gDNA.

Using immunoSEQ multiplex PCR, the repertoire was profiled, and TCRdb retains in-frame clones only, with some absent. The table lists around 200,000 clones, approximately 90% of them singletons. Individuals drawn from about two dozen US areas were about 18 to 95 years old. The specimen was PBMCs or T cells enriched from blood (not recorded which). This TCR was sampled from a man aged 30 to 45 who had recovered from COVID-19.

The CDR3 sequence is CASSLVARVEFFGTEAFF. The CDR3 nucleotides are TGTGCCAGCAGCTTAGTTGCCAGGGTTGAATTTTTTGGCACTGAAGCTTTCTTT. This rearrangement joins TRBV7-2 to TRBJ1-1; D is perhaps TRBD1 (5 bases). The V end lost 1 base, the J end lost 4 bases, and 22 bases lay between the germline ends. Germline CDR1 SGHTA, CDR2 FQGNSA. The CDR3 consists of 18 residues. Supplemented by reference TRBV7-2 and TRBJ1-1, the full variable domain reads GAGVSQSPSNKVTEKGKDVELRCDPISGHTALYWYRQSLGQGLEFLIYFQGNSAPDKSGLPSDRFSAERTGGSVSTLTIQRTQQEDSAVYLCASSLVARVEFFGTEAFFGQGTRLTVV.